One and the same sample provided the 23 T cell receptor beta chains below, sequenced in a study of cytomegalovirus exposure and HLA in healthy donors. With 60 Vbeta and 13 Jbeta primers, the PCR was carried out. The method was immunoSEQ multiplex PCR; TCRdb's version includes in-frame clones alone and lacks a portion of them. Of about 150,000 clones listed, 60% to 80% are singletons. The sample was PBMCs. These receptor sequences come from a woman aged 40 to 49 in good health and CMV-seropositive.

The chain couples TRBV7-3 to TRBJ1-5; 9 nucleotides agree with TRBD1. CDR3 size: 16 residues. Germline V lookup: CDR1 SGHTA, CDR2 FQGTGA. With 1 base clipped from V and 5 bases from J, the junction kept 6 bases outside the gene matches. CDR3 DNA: TGTGCCAGCAGCTTAATATTGGGACAGGGAGATCAGCCCCAGCATTTT. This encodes CASSLILGQGDQPQHF. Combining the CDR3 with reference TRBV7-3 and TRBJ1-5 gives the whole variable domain GAGVSQTPSNKVTEKGKYVELRCDPISGHTALYWYRQSLGQGPEFLIYFQGTGAADDSGLPNDRFFAVRPEGSVSTLKIQRTERGDSAVYLCASSLILGQGDQPQHFGDGTRLSIL.

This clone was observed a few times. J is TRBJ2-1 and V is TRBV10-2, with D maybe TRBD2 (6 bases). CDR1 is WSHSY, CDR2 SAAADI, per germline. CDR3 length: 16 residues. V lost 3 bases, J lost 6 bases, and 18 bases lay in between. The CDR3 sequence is CASSEPRLEVGNEQFF. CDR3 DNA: TGCGCCAGCAGTGAACCCAGACTAGAGGTTGGCAATGAGCAGTTCTTC.

The CDR3 here is CASSLSLQGGSTEAFF. DNA of the CDR3: TGTGCCAGCAGCTTAAGTCTACAGGGTGGGTCCACTGAAGCTTTCTTT. V gene TRBV11-2 combines with J gene TRBJ1-1; D may be TRBD1 (6 bases). The germline V gene encodes CDR1 SGHAT and CDR2 FQNNGV. The CDR3 consists of 16 residues. The V end was cut by 2 bases, the J end by 4 bases, with 17 bases between.

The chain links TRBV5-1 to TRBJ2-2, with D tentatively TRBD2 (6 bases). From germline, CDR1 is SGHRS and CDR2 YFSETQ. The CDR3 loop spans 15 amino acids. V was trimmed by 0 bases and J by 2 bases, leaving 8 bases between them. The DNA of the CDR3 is TGCGCCAGCAGCTTGGCCGGGACTAACACCGGGGAGCTGTTTTTT. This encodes CASSLAGTNTGELFF.

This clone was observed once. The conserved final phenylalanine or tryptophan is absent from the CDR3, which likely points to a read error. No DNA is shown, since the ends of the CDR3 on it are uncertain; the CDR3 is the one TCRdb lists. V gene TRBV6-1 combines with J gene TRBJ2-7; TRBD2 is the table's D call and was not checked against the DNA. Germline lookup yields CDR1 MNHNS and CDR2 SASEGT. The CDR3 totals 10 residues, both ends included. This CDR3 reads CASSDSRVSI.

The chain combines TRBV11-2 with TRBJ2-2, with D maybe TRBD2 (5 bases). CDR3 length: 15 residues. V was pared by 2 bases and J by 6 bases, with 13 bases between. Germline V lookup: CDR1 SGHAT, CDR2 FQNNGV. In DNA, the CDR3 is TGTGCCAGCAGCTTAAAAGGACTTCTTCCCGGGGAGCTGTTTTTT. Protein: CASSLKGLLPGELFF.

The CDR3 is CASSFNYNYEQYF. The CDR3 DNA is TGTGCCAGCAGTTTTAACTACAACTACGAGCAGTACTTC. This chain uses TRBV6-5 with TRBJ2-7; D ambiguous. CDR1 and CDR2 from the germline V gene are MNHEY and SVGAGI. This CDR3 is 13 amino acids long. The V end lost 4 bases, the J end lost 3 bases, and 10 bases lay between the germline ends.

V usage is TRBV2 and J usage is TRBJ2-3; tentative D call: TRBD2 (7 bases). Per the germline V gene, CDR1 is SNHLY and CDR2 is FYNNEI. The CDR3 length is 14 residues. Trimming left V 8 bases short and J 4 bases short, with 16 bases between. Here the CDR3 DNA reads TGTGCCAGCGTCGGAGGGGGGGGGCCAGATACGCAGTATTTT. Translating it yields CASVGGGGPDTQYF. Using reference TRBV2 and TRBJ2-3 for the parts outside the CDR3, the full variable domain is EPEVTQTPSHQVTQMGQEVILRCVPISNHLYFYWYRQILGQKVEFLVSFYNNEISEKSEIFDDQFSVERPDGSNFTLKIRSTKLEDSAMYFCASVGGGGPDTQYFGPGTRLTVL.

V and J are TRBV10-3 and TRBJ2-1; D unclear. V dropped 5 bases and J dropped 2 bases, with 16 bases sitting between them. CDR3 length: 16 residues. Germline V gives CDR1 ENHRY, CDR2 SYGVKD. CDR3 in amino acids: CAISQNPGGTYNEQFF. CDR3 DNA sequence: TGTGCCATCAGTCAAAACCCCGGCGGAACCTACAATGAGCAGTTCTTC.

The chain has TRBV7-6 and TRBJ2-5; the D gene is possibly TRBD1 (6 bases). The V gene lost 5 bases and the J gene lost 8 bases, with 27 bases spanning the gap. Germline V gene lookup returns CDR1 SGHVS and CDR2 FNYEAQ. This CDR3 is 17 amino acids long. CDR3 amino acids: CASSLEGVGAVRGTQYF. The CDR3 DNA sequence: TGTGCCAGCAGCCTAGAGGGGGTTGGGGCCGTGCGAGGTACCCAGTACTTC.

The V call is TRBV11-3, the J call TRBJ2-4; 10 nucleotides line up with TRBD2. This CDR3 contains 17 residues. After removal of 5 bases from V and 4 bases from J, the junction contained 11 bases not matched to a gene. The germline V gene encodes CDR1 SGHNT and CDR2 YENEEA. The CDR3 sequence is CASSAPSGTSDKNIQYF. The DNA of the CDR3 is TGTGCCAGCAGCGCGCCCTCCGGGACTAGCGATAAAAACATTCAGTACTTC.

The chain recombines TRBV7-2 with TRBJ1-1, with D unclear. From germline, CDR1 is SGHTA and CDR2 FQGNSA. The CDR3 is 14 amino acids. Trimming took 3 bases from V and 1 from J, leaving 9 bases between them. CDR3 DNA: TGTGCCAGCAGCTTCGTCGGAGGGAACACTGAAGCTTTCTTT. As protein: CASSFVGGNTEAFF.

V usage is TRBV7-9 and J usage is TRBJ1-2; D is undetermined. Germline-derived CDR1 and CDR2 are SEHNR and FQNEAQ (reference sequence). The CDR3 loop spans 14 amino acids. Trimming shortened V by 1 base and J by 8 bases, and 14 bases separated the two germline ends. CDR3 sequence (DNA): TGTGCCAGCAGCTTAGTTGGCCTCGGAGGCGGCTACACCTTC. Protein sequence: CASSLVGLGGGYTF.

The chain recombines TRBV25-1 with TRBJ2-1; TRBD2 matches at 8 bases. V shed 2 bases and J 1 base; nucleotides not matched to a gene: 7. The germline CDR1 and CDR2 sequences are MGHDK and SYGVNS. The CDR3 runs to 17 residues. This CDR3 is CASSEIGAGGSYNEQFF. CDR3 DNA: TGTGCCAGCAGTGAAATCGGGGCGGGGGGTTCCTACAATGAGCAGTTCTTC.

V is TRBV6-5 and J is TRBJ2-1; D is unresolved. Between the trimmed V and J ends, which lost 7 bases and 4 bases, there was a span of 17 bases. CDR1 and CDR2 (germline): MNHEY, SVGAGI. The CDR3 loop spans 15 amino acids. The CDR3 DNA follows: TGTGCCAGCAAGATCCAGGCGACCGAGTACAATGAGCAGTTCTTC. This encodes CASKIQATEYNEQFF.

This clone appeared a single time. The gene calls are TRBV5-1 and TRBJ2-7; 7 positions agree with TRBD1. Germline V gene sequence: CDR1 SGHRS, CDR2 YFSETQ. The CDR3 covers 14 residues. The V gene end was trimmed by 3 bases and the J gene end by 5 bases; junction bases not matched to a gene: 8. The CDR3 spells CASSYGQTGNEQYF. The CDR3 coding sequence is TGCGCCAGCAGCTACGGACAGACAGGGAACGAGCAGTACTTC.

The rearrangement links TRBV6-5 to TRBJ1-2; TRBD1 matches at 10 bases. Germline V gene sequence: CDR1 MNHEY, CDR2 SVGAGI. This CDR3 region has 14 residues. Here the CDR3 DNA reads TGTGCGCTCGATCCAGGACAGGGGGAGTATGGCTACACCTTC. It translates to CALDPGQGEYGYTF.

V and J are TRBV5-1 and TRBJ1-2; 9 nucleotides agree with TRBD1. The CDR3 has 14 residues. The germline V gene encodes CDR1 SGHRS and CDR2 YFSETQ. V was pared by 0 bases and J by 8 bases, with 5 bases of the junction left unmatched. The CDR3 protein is CASSLGQGVRGYTF. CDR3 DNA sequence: TGCGCCAGCAGCTTGGGACAGGGGGTGAGGGGCTACACCTTC.

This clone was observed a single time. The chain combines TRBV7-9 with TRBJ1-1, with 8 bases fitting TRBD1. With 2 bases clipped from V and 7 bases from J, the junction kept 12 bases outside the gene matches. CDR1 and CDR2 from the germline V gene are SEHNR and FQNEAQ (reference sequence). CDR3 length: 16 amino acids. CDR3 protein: CASSLLTGGTDYEAFF. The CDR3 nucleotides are TGTGCCAGCAGCTTACTTACAGGGGGAACGGATTATGAAGCTTTCTTT.

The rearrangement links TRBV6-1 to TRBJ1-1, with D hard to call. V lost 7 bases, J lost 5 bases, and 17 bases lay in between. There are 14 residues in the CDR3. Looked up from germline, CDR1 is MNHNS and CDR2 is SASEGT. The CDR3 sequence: CASTLGGLGTEAFF. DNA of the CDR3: TGTGCCAGCACCTTAGGAGGGCTGGGGACTGAAGCTTTCTTT.

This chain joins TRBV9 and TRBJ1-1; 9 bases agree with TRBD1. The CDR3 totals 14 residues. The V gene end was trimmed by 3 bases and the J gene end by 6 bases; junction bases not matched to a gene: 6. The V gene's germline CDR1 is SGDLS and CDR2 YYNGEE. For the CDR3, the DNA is TGTGCCAGCAGCGAGGGGGACAGGGCCCCTGAAGCTTTCTTT. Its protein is CASSEGDRAPEAFF. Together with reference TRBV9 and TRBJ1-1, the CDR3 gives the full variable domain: DSGVTQTPKHLITATGQRVTLRCSPRSGDLSVYWYQQSLDQGLQFLIQYYNGEERAKGNILERFSAQQFPDLHSELNLSSLELGDSALYFCASSEGDRAPEAFFGQGTRLTVV.

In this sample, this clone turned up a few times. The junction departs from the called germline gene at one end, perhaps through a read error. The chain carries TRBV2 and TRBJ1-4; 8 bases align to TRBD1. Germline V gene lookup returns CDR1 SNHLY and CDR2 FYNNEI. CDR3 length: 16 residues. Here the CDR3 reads CASSESLGQGAILKIF. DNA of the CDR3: TGTGCCAGCAGTGAATCATTAGGGCAGGGGGCTATACTGAAAATTTTT. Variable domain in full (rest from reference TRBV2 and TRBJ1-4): EPEVTQTPSHQVTQMGQEVILRCVPISNHLYFYWYRQILGQKVEFLVSFYNNEISEKSEIFDDQFSVERPDGSNFTLKIRSTKLEDSAMYFCASSESLGQGAILKIFGSGTQLSVL.

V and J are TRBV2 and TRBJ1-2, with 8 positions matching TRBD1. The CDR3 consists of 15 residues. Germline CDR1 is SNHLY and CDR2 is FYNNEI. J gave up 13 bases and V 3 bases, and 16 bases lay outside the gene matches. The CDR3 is CASSDLGQGRHLFTF. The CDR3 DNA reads TGTGCCAGCAGTGACCTAGGACAGGGCCGCCACTTGTTCACCTTC.